Presented here are 19 T cell receptor beta chains from one specimen sequenced in a study of identical twins. TCRdb passed the 5' RACE reads through MiXCR, listing each CDR3 protein once. Altogether approximately 470,000 distinct CDR3 sequences are present, approximately 15% being singletons, with the ten largest covering more than 0.5%. This same sample was also taken into another study, of yellow fever vaccine responses in identical twins.

Sequenced: CD4+ T cells sorted from blood. The receptors originated from a woman between 18 and 29 years old in good health.

J is TRBJ1-5 and V is TRBV6-5; TRBD1 matches at 7 bases. This CDR3 region has 16 residues. The ends lost 6 bases at V and 7 bases at J; junction bases unmatched: 15. CDR1 MNHEY and CDR2 SVGAGI come from the germline V gene. CDR3 sequence (DNA): TGTGCCAGCAGATTAAAGGGGGCAGGGAACAACCAGCCCCAGCATTTT. Translation: CASRLKGAGNNQPQHF.

This clonotype turned up a few times. V and J are TRBV12-5 and TRBJ2-1; D possibly corresponds to TRBD2 (5 bases). Trimming cost V 2 bases and J 9 bases, with 11 bases left between them. Germline CDR1 and CDR2: LGHNT and FRNRAP. The CDR3 length is 13 residues. CDR3 DNA: TGTGCTAGTGGTTTGCCCAACGGGGTTGAGCAGTTCTTC. This translates into CASGLPNGVEQFF.

This clonotype was picked up a small number of times. The chain uses TRBV20-1 and TRBJ1-5; unclear D gene. V gave up 6 bases and J gave up 0 bases, with 9 bases separating them. Germline V CDR1 and CDR2: DFQATT, SNEGSKA (reference sequence). The CDR3 loop spans 13 amino acids. CDR3 residues: CSATSDSNQPQHF. As DNA, the CDR3 is TGCAGTGCCACGTCCGATAGCAATCAGCCCCAGCATTTT.

The genes are TRBV6-5 and TRBJ2-7; 8 nucleotides align to TRBD2. CDR3 length: 15 residues. The ends lost 0 bases at V and 1 base at J; junction bases unmatched: 2. Germline V lookup: CDR1 MNHEY, CDR2 SVGAGI. CDR3 sequence (DNA): TGTGCCAGCAGTTACTCTAGCGGGGCGTCCTACGAGCAGTACTTC. As protein: CASSYSSGASYEQYF.

In its sample, this clonotype was seen a few times. The V and J genes are TRBV30 and TRBJ2-1; 11 bases match TRBD2. The CDR3 sequence is 13 residues long. Germline CDR1 and CDR2: GTSNPN and SVGIG (reference sequence). CDR3 amino acids: CGRGLAGGVEQFF. The CDR3 DNA is TGTGGACGAGGACTAGCGGGCGGTGTTGAGCAGTTCTTC.

The chain uses TRBV2 and TRBJ2-7; 8 nucleotides line up with TRBD2. The CDR3 runs 14 residues. Germline assignment: CDR1 SNHLY and CDR2 FYNNEI. The V segment lost 4 bases and the J segment 4 bases; nucleotides outside the gene matches: 6. The CDR3 protein is CASSAPGGRYEQYF. As DNA, the CDR3 is TGTGCCAGCAGTGCTCCGGGAGGGAGGTACGAGCAGTACTTC.

The CDR3 region has the DNA TGTGCCAGCAGCTCCCGGGACAGGGGGCGAGAGACCCAGTACTTC. The encoded protein is CASSSRDRGRETQYF. The V and J genes are TRBV7-9 and TRBJ2-5; 12 nucleotides match TRBD1. The V and J ends lost 4 bases and 4 bases, in that order; junction bases with no gene match: 4. Germline values: CDR1 SEHNR, CDR2 FQNEAQ (reference sequence). The length of the CDR3 is 15 residues.

The chain employs TRBV20-1 and TRBJ1-1; D is unresolved. The V and J ends lost 0 bases and 12 bases respectively, with 14 bases between them. CDR3 size: 12 residues. Germline V gene sequence: CDR1 DFQATT, CDR2 SNEGSKA (reference sequence). The CDR3 bases are TGCAGTGCTAGAGATTCGGGCACGGTAACTTTCTTT. As protein: CSARDSGTVTFF.

This clonotype was detected many times. This chain uses TRBV20-1 with TRBJ2-2; 8 positions agree with TRBD2. The V segment lost 0 bases and the J segment 2 bases; nucleotides outside the gene matches: 5. The germline V gene has CDR1 DFQATT and CDR2 SNEGSKA (reference sequence). The CDR3 contains 16 residues. The CDR3 DNA reads TGCAGTGCTAGAGATCCGGGAGGGATTAACACCGGGGAGCTGTTTTTT. This translates into CSARDPGGINTGELFF.

The chain has TRBV7-2 and TRBJ1-2, with 11 bases that match TRBD1. Germline CDR1 reads SGHTA; CDR2 reads FQGNSA. V was pared by 7 bases and J by 3 bases, with 4 bases of the junction left unmatched. The CDR3 loop spans 14 amino acids. The CDR3 spells CASTRGQGDYGYTF. For the CDR3, the DNA is TGTGCCAGCACCAGGGGACAGGGGGACTATGGCTACACCTTC.

This chain joins TRBV5-8 and TRBJ2-6, with D possibly TRBD1 on 5 matching bases. Trimming stripped 4 bases from V and 4 bases from J, with 18 bases between. Germline loops: CDR1 SGHTS, CDR2 YDEGEE. The CDR3 extends over 17 amino acids. CDR3 in DNA: TGTGCCAGCAGCCCTTTGTTGGGGCTATGGGGGGCCAACGTCCTGACTTTC. Translated, it gives CASSPLLGLWGANVLTF. The variable domain in full, completed from reference TRBV5-8 and TRBJ2-6, reads EAGVTQSPTHLIKTRGQQATLRCSPISGHTSVYWYQQALGLGLQFLLWYDEGEERNRGNFPPRFSGRQFPNYSSELNVNALELEDSALYLCASSPLLGLWGANVLTFGAGSRLTVL.

This clonotype occurred a few times. This CDR3 is CASSPPFVGRVAKNIQYF. In nucleotides, the CDR3 is TGTGCCAGCAGCCCGCCTTTCGTCGGGCGGGTCGCCAAAAACATTCAGTACTTC. J is TRBJ2-4 and V is TRBV25-1; D is possibly TRBD2 (5 bases). The CDR3 contains 18 residues. Trimming pared 6 bases from V and 1 base from J, leaving 22 bases between. The germline V gene has CDR1 MGHDK and CDR2 SYGVNS.

This chain uses TRBV10-3 with TRBJ1-6; TRBD1 aligns across 7 bases. CDR1 ENHRY and CDR2 SYGVKD come from the germline V gene. This CDR3 is built from 15 residues. J lost 7 bases, V lost 2 bases, and 5 bases had no gene match. This CDR3 reads CAISETGDGNSPLHF. In DNA, the CDR3 is TGTGCCATCAGTGAGACAGGGGACGGGAATTCACCCCTCCACTTT.

V is TRBV11-3 and J is TRBJ2-1; weak D call: TRBD2 (6 bases). The CDR3 is 13 residues long. V lost 0 bases and J 11 bases, leaving 11 bases between the germline ends. Germline-derived CDR1 and CDR2 are SGHNT and YENEEA. CDR3 loop: CASSLEARGKQFF. CDR3 nucleotides: TGTGCCAGCAGCTTAGAGGCGCGGGGCAAGCAGTTCTTC.

This clonotype was recorded a few times. The chain joins TRBV3-1 to TRBJ2-1, with D perhaps TRBD1 or TRBD2 (6 bases each). The ends were cut back, 4 bases at V and 0 bases at J, with 22 bases in the middle. Germline CDR1 reads LGHDT; CDR2 reads YNNKEL (reference sequence). CDR3 length: 19 residues. The CDR3 region is CASSPDWGDNNPSYNEQFF. As DNA, the CDR3 is TGTGCCAGCAGCCCGGATTGGGGGGACAATAACCCCTCCTACAATGAGCAGTTCTTC.

This clonotype was found many times. V and J are TRBV7-9 and TRBJ1-2; 12 nucleotides agree with TRBD1. The CDR3 is 14 residues long. Germline V gives CDR1 SEHNR, CDR2 FQNEAQ (reference sequence). With V trimmed by 3 bases and J by 8 bases, 4 bases remained unmatched. In DNA, the CDR3 is TGTGCCAGCAGCTTGGGACAGGGGGCGCACGGCTACACCTTC. Its translation is CASSLGQGAHGYTF.

This sequence joins TRBV12-3 or TRBV12-4 and TRBJ1-1; 7 nucleotides line up with TRBD1. The CDR3 spans 13 residues. The junction had 8 bases not matched to a gene; V was cut back by 6 bases and J by 7 bases. The CDR3 DNA is TGTGCCAGCAGCCCGAACTGGGACAGTGAAGCTTTCTTT. Amino acid sequence: CASSPNWDSEAFF.

V is TRBV5-6 and J is TRBJ2-3; 10 bases fit TRBD1. The CDR3 is 15 amino acids. V shed 4 bases and J 4 bases; nucleotides not matched to a gene: 6. Germline CDR1 SGHDT, CDR2 YYEEEE. The CDR3 DNA reads as TGTGCCAGCAGCCGCGGGACAGGGGTATCAGATACGCAGTATTTT. Translating gives CASSRGTGVSDTQYF.

This clonotype has a handful of counts. V usage is TRBV27 and J usage is TRBJ2-1; D call uncertain. Germline assignment: CDR1 MNHEY and CDR2 SMNVEV (reference sequence). The CDR3 totals 14 residues. V gave up 1 base and J gave up 5 bases, with 9 bases separating them. In DNA form, the CDR3 reads TGTGCCAGCAGTTTATTAGGGCCCAACAATGAGCAGTTCTTC. Protein: CASSLLGPNNEQFF.